This T cell receptor beta chain was documented in a study of CXCR3-negative and CXCR3-positive naive CD8 T cells. Within the CD8+ T cell compartment, naive cells were CD45RO-CCR7+CD27+CD95-. The authors prepared UMI-labeled TRB cDNA libraries by 5' RACE. Reprocessing the 5' RACE reads, TCRdb reports a single entry for every CDR3 protein and omits DNA. This listing includes approximately 98,000 distinct CDR3 sequences. Germline-derived CDR1 and CDR2 are SGHDT and YYEEEE. This CDR3 is 14 amino acids long. In the case of this clonotype: Its target is unknown.

Notes on the study in general: TRB CDR3 properties served as the basis for inferring TCR strength, and surface CD5 was comparable between naive subsets. Naive cells, whether CXCR3-negative or CXCR3-positive, had similar TRBV-TRBJ usage, while memory cells differed. The level of CXCR3 expression partially decreased after cryopreservation; the majority of assays used fresh PBMCs. Greater hydrophobicity was found in TRB CDR3s of CXCR3-positive naive cells than of CXCR3-negative naive cells.

This chain uses TRBV5-6 with TRBJ2-7. The TCR was taken from a human donor in good health. Some clones in this sample may be carry-over from other donors' samples. Sequencing was carried out using naive CXCR3+ CD8+ T cells from blood. Subset given: CD45RO-CCR7+CD27+CD95- naive CD8+ T cells expressing CXCR3 (TNR3+). CDR3 region: CASSLARKSYEQYF.